Presented here are 26 T cell receptor beta chains from one specimen sequenced in a study of cytomegalovirus exposure and HLA in healthy donors. Amplification used 60 Vbeta primers and 13 Jbeta primers. The table came from immunoSEQ multiplex PCR; TCRdb's copy has only in-frame clones and leaves some out. The data show over 150,000 clones, more than 75% seen once. Sequencing was performed on PBMCs. Receptor source: a man aged 25-40 years in good health and CMV-seropositive.

This clone was counted a single time. This chain links TRBV7-6 with TRBJ1-2; 12 bases agree with TRBD1. The CDR3 length is 16 residues. With 5 bases clipped from V and 2 bases from J, the junction kept 6 bases outside the gene matches. The germline V gene encodes CDR1 SGHVS and CDR2 FNYEAQ. CDR3 amino acids: CASSMGQGASNYGYTF. The CDR3 DNA follows: TGTGCCAGCAGCATGGGACAGGGGGCGAGCAACTATGGCTACACCTTC.

V gene TRBV6-5 combines with J gene TRBJ1-1; 10 bases are a match to TRBD1. CDR1 and CDR2 from the germline V gene are MNHEY and SVGAGI. Trimming cost V 2 bases and J 3 bases; bases outside gene matches: 0. The CDR3 loop spans 14 amino acids. DNA of the CDR3: TGTGCCAGCAGTTACGACAGGGGGCACACTGAAGCTTTCTTT. Translating it yields CASSYDRGHTEAFF.

V is TRBV9 and J is TRBJ1-1, with 7 bases matching TRBD1. The CDR3 runs to 14 residues. V lost 5 bases to trimming and J lost 1 base; unmatched junction nucleotides: 5. CDR1 and CDR2 (germline): SGDLS, YYNGEE. This CDR3 is CASSQTGQNTEAFF. The CDR3 region has the DNA TGTGCCAGCAGTCAGACAGGGCAGAACACTGAAGCTTTCTTT.

This chain connects TRBV6-5 to TRBJ1-6, with 9 bases identical to TRBD1. The V and J ends lost 6 bases and 9 bases, in that order; junction bases with no gene match: 6. The CDR3 is 14 residues long. CDR1 MNHEY and CDR2 SVGAGI come from the germline V gene. The CDR3 nucleotides are TGTGCCAGCAGCCCGGACAGGGGAAGTTCACCCCTCCACTTT. Translating gives CASSPDRGSSPLHF.

The V gene is TRBV27, the J gene TRBJ2-7, with a weak D call TRBD1 (5 bases). The CDR3 spans 16 residues. Germline CDR1 reads MNHEY; CDR2 reads SMNVEV (reference sequence). Trimming took 3 bases from V and 3 from J, leaving 18 bases between them. CDR3 in amino acids: CASSFLRQGRIYEQYF. DNA of the CDR3: TGTGCCAGCAGTTTCCTGAGGCAGGGAAGGATCTACGAGCAGTACTTC.

The V and J genes are TRBV18 and TRBJ2-7; a weak D match, TRBD1 (6 bases). V lost 3 bases and J lost 9, with 21 bases in between. Germline V lookup: CDR1 KGHSH, CDR2 LQKENI. This CDR3 is 15 amino acids long. In DNA form, the CDR3 reads TGTGCCAGCTCACCCCGGGACACCCCTTCTTTCGGGCAGTACTTC. Translation: CASSPRDTPSFGQYF.

The chain carries TRBV6-1 and TRBJ2-3, with D maybe TRBD2 (6 bases). Germline CDR1 MNHNS, CDR2 SASEGT. The germline V and J ends were trimmed by 0 bases and 4 bases, with 11 bases remaining between them. The CDR3 runs to 15 residues. This CDR3 is CASSEADYAPDTQYF. The CDR3, as DNA: TGTGCCAGCAGTGAAGCGGACTACGCCCCAGATACGCAGTATTTT.

V is TRBV5-5 and J is TRBJ1-5; 8 nucleotides line up with TRBD1. V was clipped by 4 bases and J by 6 bases; unmatched bases: 12. Germline lookup yields CDR1 SGHKS and CDR2 YYEKEE (reference sequence). The CDR3 length is 16 residues. DNA of the CDR3: TGTGCCAGCAGCCTCAAGACAGGGGATGATGGTCAGCCCCAGCATTTT. Protein product: CASSLKTGDDGQPQHF.

The V gene is TRBV6-5, the J gene TRBJ1-1; tentatively, D is TRBD1 (6 bases). Germline loops: CDR1 MNHEY, CDR2 SVGAGI. The length of the CDR3 is 13 residues. The V end lost 0 bases, the J end lost 8 bases, and 10 bases lay between the germline ends. Written as DNA, the CDR3 is TGTGCCAGCAGTTACTCATCCAGGGGAGAAGCTTTCTTT. The encoded protein is CASSYSSRGEAFF.

The V gene is TRBV5-4, the J gene TRBJ1-2; D remains unclear. Germline V CDR1 and CDR2: SGHNT, YYREEE (reference sequence). This CDR3 contains 11 residues. Trimming cost V 4 bases and J 3 bases, with 4 bases left between them. As DNA, the CDR3 is TGTGCCAGCAGCCTTGACTATGGCTACACCTTC. Translation: CASSLDYGYTF.

The chain is built from TRBV19 and TRBJ1-1; D ambiguous. This CDR3 spans 12 amino acids. CDR1 is LNHDA, CDR2 SQIVND, per germline (reference sequence). Trimming left V 7 bases short and J 4 bases short, with 10 bases between. This CDR3 is CASTQGSTEAFF. The CDR3 coding sequence is TGTGCCAGTACTCAAGGGAGCACTGAAGCTTTCTTT.

J is TRBJ1-3 and V is TRBV5-5, with D maybe TRBD1 (6 bases). Germline-derived CDR1 and CDR2 are SGHKS and YYEKEE (reference sequence). The V end lost 2 bases, the J end lost 7 bases, and 7 bases lay between the germline ends. This CDR3 contains 12 residues. The CDR3 here is CASSFTGNTIYF. In DNA form, the CDR3 reads TGTGCCAGCAGCTTCACAGGGAACACCATATATTTT.

The chain couples TRBV19 to TRBJ1-1; D is ambiguous. Germline CDR1 LNHDA, CDR2 SQIVND (reference sequence). Trimming took off 5 bases at V and 1 base at J, with 5 bases between the two ends. This CDR3 is 12 amino acids long. As DNA, the CDR3 is TGTGCCAGTAGTCATCCGAACACTGAAGCTTTCTTT. Its protein is CASSHPNTEAFF.

This clone has more than one count but fewer than ten. The gene calls are TRBV5-6 and TRBJ1-5; D not resolved. CDR1 is SGHDT, CDR2 YYEEEE, per germline. V was shortened by 1 base and J by 3 bases, with 5 bases between the two germline ends. The CDR3 is 13 residues long. CDR3 sequence (DNA): TGTGCCAGCAGCTTGTCCGTCAATCAGCCCCAGCATTTT. It is translated as CASSLSVNQPQHF.

With respect to this clone: A read error may produce the germline difference seen at one junction end. The chain employs TRBV5-1 and TRBJ2-1; 11 bases fit TRBD2. This CDR3 comprises 14 residues. CDR1 and CDR2 from the germline V gene are SGHRS and YFSETQ. In nucleotides, the CDR3 is TGCGCCAGCAGCTTGCAAACTAGCGGGGGTGAGAAGTTCTTC. Encoded protein: CASSLQTSGGEKFF.

The chain couples TRBV27 to TRBJ1-1, with D possibly matching TRBD1 (6 bases). This CDR3 spans 16 amino acids. Germline V gives CDR1 MNHEY, CDR2 SMNVEV (reference sequence). Trimming removed 4 bases from V and 0 bases from J, with 15 bases in between. CDR3: CASSSSDRTMNTEAFF. In DNA, the CDR3 is TGTGCCAGCAGTTCCAGCGACAGGACAATGAACACTGAAGCTTTCTTT.

This chain connects TRBV12-5 to TRBJ1-4; weak D call: TRBD1 (5 bases). CDR3 length: 14 residues. Germline CDR1 and CDR2: LGHNT and FRNRAP. Trimming removed 6 bases from V and 4 bases from J, with 12 bases in between. The CDR3 DNA is TGTGCTAGTGGGCTGGGGCAGAATAATGAAAAACTGTTTTTT. Encoded protein: CASGLGQNNEKLFF.

The chain recombines TRBV9 with TRBJ2-6; D is unclear. The CDR3 has 20 amino acids. V lost 0 bases, J lost 0 bases, and 19 bases lay in between. Germline lookup yields CDR1 SGDLS and CDR2 YYNGEE. CDR3 DNA sequence: TGTGCCAGCAGCGTAGAGCCAGGCTCAGGTTTCCCCTCTGGGGCCAACGTCCTGACTTTC. Encoded protein: CASSVEPGSGFPSGANVLTF.

V and J are TRBV5-1 and TRBJ2-3; 7 positions agree with TRBD2. CDR1 and CDR2 (germline): SGHRS, YFSETQ. The CDR3 loop spans 16 amino acids. V lost 5 bases and J lost 2; bases outside the gene matches: 11. In DNA form, the CDR3 reads TGCGCCAGCAGTTGGTCCCGGGGGGAACCCACAGATACGCAGTATTTT. Translated: CASSWSRGEPTDTQYF.

The J gene is TRBJ2-7, the V gene TRBV6-5; possible D gene TRBD1, 6 bases. The CDR3 is made up of 15 amino acids. Germline V gene lookup returns CDR1 MNHEY and CDR2 SVGAGI. Trimming shortened V by 0 bases and J by 7 bases, and 16 bases separated the two germline ends. Here the CDR3 reads CASSYSRTVFLEQYF. DNA for the CDR3: TGTGCCAGCAGTTACTCACGGACAGTGTTCTTGGAGCAGTACTTC.

This chain joins TRBV27 and TRBJ1-5; the D gene is possibly TRBD1 (5 bases). Trimming took off 6 bases at V and 2 bases at J, with 11 bases between the two ends. Germline V gene sequence: CDR1 MNHEY, CDR2 SMNVEV (reference sequence). There are 14 residues in the CDR3. CDR3 region: CASRGLGGNQPQHF. CDR3 nucleotides: TGTGCCAGCAGGGGACTGGGAGGCAATCAGCCCCAGCATTTT.

The chain joins TRBV6-6 to TRBJ2-1; D perhaps matches TRBD2 (5 bases). The germline V gene encodes CDR1 MNHNY and CDR2 SVGAGI (reference sequence). Trimming left V 2 bases short and J 5 bases short, with 7 bases between. This CDR3 has 13 residues. DNA for the CDR3: TGTGCCAGCAGTTACCCCGGGGACAATGAGCAGTTCTTC. Amino acid sequence: CASSYPGDNEQFF.

J is TRBJ1-5 and V is TRBV28, with D possibly TRBD1 on 5 matching bases. From germline, CDR1 is MDHEN and CDR2 SYDVKM. Trimming took off 3 bases at V and 4 bases at J, with 13 bases between the two ends. The CDR3 runs 15 residues. The CDR3 DNA sequence: TGTGCCAGCAGTTTTAAGGGGCTAGTTAATCAGCCCCAGCATTTT. This sequence encodes CASSFKGLVNQPQHF.

The chain is built from TRBV10-3 and TRBJ2-4; 14 bases match TRBD2. Germline V lookup: CDR1 ENHRY, CDR2 SYGVKD. This CDR3 comprises 19 residues. V shed 2 bases and J 0 bases; nucleotides not matched to a gene: 6. The CDR3 loop is CAISEGTSGSSPAKNIQYF. The DNA of the CDR3 is TGTGCCATCAGTGAGGGGACTAGCGGGAGTTCCCCAGCCAAAAACATTCAGTACTTC.

The chain is built from TRBV4-1 and TRBJ1-2, with TRBD1 identical over 8 bases. The V gene's germline CDR1 is MGHRA and CDR2 YSYEKL. The V segment lost 0 bases and the J segment 6 bases; nucleotides outside the gene matches: 3. The CDR3 is 14 amino acids. The CDR3 region has the DNA TGCGCCAGCAGCCAAGAGGACAGGGACAATGGCTACACCTTC. This encodes CASSQEDRDNGYTF.

The chain links TRBV30 to TRBJ1-4; tentative D call: TRBD1 (5 bases). Germline lookup yields CDR1 GTSNPN and CDR2 SVGIG (reference sequence). The CDR3 runs 14 residues. V was pared by 0 bases and J by 4 bases, with 9 bases between. The CDR3 loop reads CAWSVLGGNEKLFF. Written as DNA, the CDR3 is TGTGCCTGGAGTGTACTGGGGGGTAATGAAAAACTGTTTTTT.